These 22 T cell receptor beta chains came from one sample sequenced in a study of cytomegalovirus exposure and HLA in healthy donors. A multiplex PCR was run with 60 Vbeta primers and 13 Jbeta primers. Produced via immunoSEQ multiplex PCR; TCRdb's table is partial and in-frame only. Among some 120,000 clones listed, roughly 70% were seen once. The sample consisted of PBMCs. These receptors were obtained from a woman in her thirties or forties in good health and CMV-seronegative.

V is TRBV27 and J is TRBJ1-4, with D tentatively TRBD1 (6 bases). The CDR3 extends over 14 amino acids. Germline assignment: CDR1 MNHEY and CDR2 SMNVEV (reference sequence). Between the trimmed V and J ends, which lost 5 bases and 7 bases, there was a span of 14 bases. CDR3 protein: CASSPQTGREKLFF. The CDR3 bases are TGTGCCAGCAGTCCCCAGACAGGTCGTGAAAAACTGTTTTTT.

The rearrangement links TRBV1 to TRBJ2-1; TRBD2 reflects the table's D call only, with no check against the DNA. TRBV1 constitutes a pseudogene. The CDR3 sequence is 16 residues long. The CDR3 sequence: CTSSQPRLAGGYEQFF. As DNA, the CDR3 is TGCACCAGCAGCCAACCCAGACTAGCGGGGGGTTATGAGCAGTTCTTC.

The chain couples TRBV30 to TRBJ1-1; TRBD1 matches 7 bases. The CDR3 sequence is 13 residues long. Germline V lookup: CDR1 GTSNPN, CDR2 SVGIG (reference sequence). With V trimmed by 6 bases and J by 6 bases, 10 bases remained unmatched. The chain's CDR3 is CACSSTGSAEAFF. CDR3 coding DNA: TGTGCCTGTTCTTCGACAGGGAGCGCTGAAGCTTTCTTT. Variable domain in full (rest from reference TRBV30 and TRBJ1-1): SQTIHQWPATLVQPVGSPLSLECTVEGTSNPNLYWYRQAAGRGLQLLFYSVGIGQISSEVPQNLSASRPQDRQFILSSKKLLLSDSGFYLCACSSTGSAEAFFGQGTRLTVV.

The V gene is TRBV7-2, the J gene TRBJ2-5; tentatively, D is TRBD1 (6 bases). The germline V and J ends were trimmed by 4 bases and 5 bases, with 11 bases remaining between them. Germline CDR1 SGHTA, CDR2 FQGNSA. CDR3 size: 13 residues. DNA of the CDR3: TGTGCCAGCAGCTCTCCAGGGGATGAGACCCAGTACTTC. It encodes CASSSPGDETQYF.

As DNA, the CDR3 is TGTGCCAGCAGCCCAGCGGGCAGGGGGCCGGCCTATGGCTACACCTTC. Translation: CASSPAGRGPAYGYTF. The rearrangement uses TRBV7-2 and TRBJ1-2; 8 positions agree with TRBD1. Looked up from germline, CDR1 is SGHTA and CDR2 is FQGNSA. The CDR3 extends over 16 amino acids. With 5 bases clipped from V and 4 bases from J, the junction kept 12 bases outside the gene matches.

The chain employs TRBV5-1 and TRBJ2-7, with 7 bases lining up with TRBD1. The CDR3 spans 14 residues. Trimming took 0 bases from V and 3 from J; bases not matched to a gene: 3. CDR1 is SGHRS, CDR2 YFSETQ, per germline. CDR3 in DNA: TGCGCCAGCAGCTTGGACAGGGGAAACTACGAGCAGTACTTC. Translated, it gives CASSLDRGNYEQYF.

V is TRBV27 and J is TRBJ1-1, with D tentatively TRBD1 (5 bases). The CDR3 has 15 amino acids. Trimming cost V 7 bases and J 4 bases, with 19 bases left between them. Per the germline V gene, CDR1 is MNHEY and CDR2 is SMNVEV (reference sequence). For the CDR3, the DNA is TGTGCCAGCATCTTATCTGGGGGGAGTATCACTGAAGCTTTCTTT. Translated, it gives CASILSGGSITEAFF.

This clone was counted a few times. The chain has TRBV5-6 and TRBJ1-5; possibly TRBD1 for D (6 bases). Per the germline V gene, CDR1 is SGHDT and CDR2 is YYEEEE. V shed 0 bases and J shed 6 bases, with 10 bases lying between them. This CDR3 is 14 amino acids long. CDR3 in amino acids: CASSLGQGIQPQHF. The CDR3 nucleotides read TGTGCCAGCAGCTTGGGGCAGGGGATTCAGCCCCAGCATTTT. Based on the CDR3 plus reference TRBV5-6 and TRBJ1-5, the full variable domain is DAGVTQSPTHLIKTRGQQVTLRCSPKSGHDTVSWYQQALGQGPQFIFQYYEEEERQRGNFPDRFSGHQFPNYSSELNVNALLLGDSALYLCASSLGQGIQPQHFGDGTRLSIL.

This clone was observed a single time. V gene TRBV6-1 combines with J gene TRBJ1-2, with D hard to call. Trimming shortened V by 7 bases and J by 7 bases, and 16 bases separated the two germline ends. From germline, CDR1 is MNHNS and CDR2 SASEGT. The CDR3 covers 13 residues. This chain's CDR3 is CASKLVTRGGYTF. The CDR3 nucleotides are TGTGCCAGCAAACTGGTGACCCGGGGTGGCTACACCTTC.

The genes are TRBV30 and TRBJ1-6; D gene ambiguous. Germline V gene data show CDR1 as GTSNPN and CDR2 as SVGIG (reference sequence). The CDR3 totals 13 residues. Trimming shortened V by 3 bases and J by 6 bases, and 9 bases separated the two germline ends. The chain's CDR3 is CAWRIWANSPLHF. The CDR3 region has the DNA TGTGCCTGGAGAATATGGGCTAATTCACCCCTCCACTTT.

The J gene is TRBJ2-2, the V gene TRBV5-1; D ambiguous. CDR3 size: 16 residues. Germline V gives CDR1 SGHRS, CDR2 YFSETQ. V lost 8 bases and J lost 0, with 17 bases in between. As DNA, the CDR3 is TGCGCCAGTTCGACTGGCCCTTCCTCGAACACCGGGGAGCTGTTTTTT. It yields the protein CASSTGPSSNTGELFF. Complete variable domain (other parts from reference TRBV5-1 and TRBJ2-2): KAGVTQTPRYLIKTRGQQVTLSCSPISGHRSVSWYQQTPGQGLQFLFEYFSETQRNKGNFPGRFSGRQFSNSRSEMNVSTLELGDSALYLCASSTGPSSNTGELFFGEGSRLTVL.

V gene TRBV21-1 combines with J gene TRBJ1-4; the table calls TRBD1, which could not be checked here. TRBV21-1 is a listed pseudogene. The CDR3 extends over 17 amino acids. The CDR3 here is CASSKGHPGQFNEKLFF. The CDR3 nucleotides read TGTGCCAGCAGCAAAGGGCACCCGGGACAGTTTAATGAAAAACTGTTTTTT.

The chain recombines TRBV10-1 with TRBJ2-7; 13 nucleotides agree with TRBD2. J gave up 2 bases and V 5 bases, and 6 bases lay outside the gene matches. The CDR3 consists of 16 residues. CDR1 WNHNN and CDR2 SYGVQD come from the germline V gene (reference sequence). The CDR3 loop reads CASSWTSGSPAYEQYF. DNA for the CDR3: TGCGCCAGCAGTTGGACTAGCGGGAGCCCTGCCTACGAGCAGTACTTC.

The rearrangement links TRBV25-1 to TRBJ1-1; D perhaps matches TRBD1 (6 bases). The ends were cut back, 6 bases at V and 5 bases at J, with 13 bases in the middle. This CDR3 is built from 13 residues. Germline V gene data show CDR1 as MGHDK and CDR2 as SYGVNS. CDR3 sequence: CASRRGAGTEAFF. For the CDR3, the DNA is TGTGCCAGCAGACGGGGGGCGGGGACTGAAGCTTTCTTT.

The genes are TRBV6-6 and TRBJ1-5; D gene ambiguous. Trimming pared 7 bases from V and 3 bases from J, leaving 16 bases between. In germline, CDR1 is MNHNY, CDR2 SVGAGI (reference sequence). The CDR3 consists of 15 residues. The CDR3 spells CASNPGEHINQPQHF. CDR3 DNA: TGTGCCAGCAACCCCGGGGAGCATATCAATCAGCCCCAGCATTTT.

The rearrangement uses TRBV19 and TRBJ2-7; 11 bases are shared with TRBD1. V shed 5 bases, J shed 2 bases, and the junction held 8 bases outside the gene matches. The germline V gene has CDR1 LNHDA and CDR2 SQIVND (reference sequence). CDR3 size: 16 residues. The CDR3 region is CASSRGGQGGTYEQYF. The DNA for the CDR3 is TGTGCCAGTAGTCGTGGGGGACAGGGGGGGACCTACGAGCAGTACTTC.

The chain recombines TRBV7-2 with TRBJ2-7, with 11 nucleotides matching TRBD2. Unmatched junction bases numbered 7, after V lost 5 bases and J lost 4 bases. CDR1 is SGHTA, CDR2 FQGNSA, per germline. CDR3 size: 15 residues. The CDR3 region is CASSPVTSGTYEQYF. The DNA of the CDR3 is TGTGCCAGCAGCCCAGTGACTAGCGGGACTTACGAGCAGTACTTC.

The chain links TRBV2 to TRBJ2-1; 9 nucleotides align to TRBD2. This CDR3 has 11 residues. Germline V gives CDR1 SNHLY, CDR2 FYNNEI. The V gene end was trimmed by 10 bases and the J gene end by 7 bases; junction bases not matched to a gene: 2. In DNA, the CDR3 is TGTGCCACGGGACTAGCTAATGAGCAGTTCTTC. Encoded protein: CATGLANEQFF.

Concerning this clone: The identical CDR3 is also encoded by other nucleotide sequences in the sample. The rearrangement uses TRBV18 and TRBJ2-3; 9 bases are shared with TRBD2. The CDR3 runs 15 residues. Germline lookup yields CDR1 KGHSH and CDR2 LQKENI. J was trimmed by 4 bases and V by 1 base; bases with no gene match: 3. The CDR3 coding sequence is TGTGCCAGCTCACCACTAGCGGGAGAAGCAGATACGCAGTATTTT. Its protein is CASSPLAGEADTQYF.

The chain has TRBV11-2 and TRBJ2-3; D may be TRBD1 (5 bases). There are 16 residues in the CDR3. Germline V gives CDR1 SGHAT, CDR2 FQNNGV. With 5 bases removed from V and 5 bases from J, the gap between germline ends came to 20 bases. The CDR3 region has the DNA TGTGCCAGCAGCGGGTTTGGGCAGCAGGGTTTAGATACGCAGTATTTT. This gives the protein CASSGFGQQGLDTQYF.

The chain employs TRBV6-4 and TRBJ1-5; D remains unclear. The germline CDR1 and CDR2 sequences are MRHNA and SNTAGT. The CDR3 runs to 14 residues. The V gene lost 3 bases and the J gene lost 2 bases, with 8 bases spanning the gap. The CDR3 reads CASSESPGNQPQHF. The CDR3 DNA is TGTGCCAGCAGTGAGTCTCCGGGCAATCAGCCCCAGCATTTT.

This chain links TRBV5-1 with TRBJ2-5; D unresolved. With 0 bases removed from V and 0 bases from J, the gap between germline ends came to 3 bases. The germline CDR1 and CDR2 sequences are SGHRS and YFSETQ. The CDR3 contains 13 residues. The CDR3 spells CASSLGNQETQYF. As DNA, the CDR3 is TGCGCCAGCAGCTTGGGTAACCAAGAGACCCAGTACTTC.